This TCR beta chain was identified during a study of shared clonotypes between healthy human individuals. Turning to the study itself: Per-donor plates numbered three CD4 naive, three CD4 memory, two CD8 naive and one CD8 memory.

DNA at about 210 ng, 30,000 or so T cell genomes, went into sorted-subset replicate PCRs. This table comes from immunoSEQ multiplex PCR, and its TCRdb copy is limited to in-frame clones, with some not included. This table has 550,000 to 850,000 clones, 74% appearing once. This CDR3 comprises 17 residues. The J segment lost 2 bases and the V segment lost 0 bases, leaving 8 bases of the junction unmatched. Germline CDR1 is SGHRS and CDR2 is YFSETQ. The origin of this receptor is a woman in her thirties in good health. Source material: memory CD4+ T cells sorted from blood. Subset given: CD45RA-negative fraction. V gene TRBV5-1 combines with J gene TRBJ2-3; 8 bases map to TRBD2. For the CDR3, the DNA is TGCGCCAGCAGCTTGGTTACTAGCGGAGAACCCACAGATACGCAGTATTTT. Residues: CASSLVTSGEPTDTQYF. Supplemented by reference TRBV5-1 and TRBJ2-3, the full variable domain reads KAGVTQTPRYLIKTRGQQVTLSCSPISGHRSVSWYQQTPGQGLQFLFEYFSETQRNKGNFPGRFSGRQFSNSRSEMNVSTLELGDSALYLCASSLVTSGEPTDTQYFGPGTRLTVL.